Below, 7 T cell receptor beta chains from the same sample are listed, as sequenced in a study of T cell responses to AZD1222 COVID-19 vaccine. Here immunoSEQ multiplex PCR was the method, and the copy in TCRdb shows in-frame clones only, minus some. This sample has 60,000 to 75,000 clones, with 60% to 85% found just once. The source was peripheral blood, collected 28 days after the second AZD1222 dose. The receptors originated from an adult who received the AZD1222 COVID-19 vaccine.

Here the CDR3 DNA reads TGTGCCTGGAGTGTAGGGGGCCTTAATGAAAAACTGTTTTTT. Amino acid sequence: CAWSVGGLNEKLFF. The rearrangement joins TRBV30 to TRBJ1-4, with 7 bases fitting TRBD1. The CDR3 totals 14 residues. Germline loops: CDR1 GTSNPN, CDR2 SVGIG (reference sequence). Losses at the gene ends were 0 bases for V and 4 bases for J; bases not matched to a gene: 2.

The chain couples TRBV4-2 to TRBJ2-3; tentative D call: TRBD1 (5 bases). Germline V gene sequence: CDR1 LGHNA, CDR2 YNFKEQ. The CDR3 length is 14 residues. The V end lost 3 bases, the J end lost 3 bases, and 10 bases lay between the germline ends. This CDR3 is CASSQPQGTDTQYF. In DNA form, the CDR3 reads TGTGCCAGCAGCCAGCCCCAGGGTACAGATACGCAGTATTTT.

The V and J genes are TRBV3-1 (or the pseudogene TRBV3-2) and TRBJ2-1; unclear D gene. Germline loops: CDR1 LGHDT, CDR2 YNNKEL (reference sequence). The CDR3 is 13 residues long. V was cut by 6 bases and J by 9 bases, with 15 bases left in between. The CDR3 loop is CASRGQLESEQFF. The CDR3 region has the DNA TGTGCCAGCAGGGGTCAACTTGAGAGTGAGCAGTTCTTC.

The chain recombines TRBV2 with TRBJ1-3; no clear D. This CDR3 region has 14 residues. Trimming stripped 7 bases from V and 4 bases from J, with 14 bases between. CDR1 and CDR2 (germline): SNHLY, FYNNEI. CDR3 region: CASKSSAGGNTIYF. In DNA form, the CDR3 reads TGTGCCAGCAAGAGTTCGGCGGGGGGAAACACCATATATTTT.

This clone was seen just once. The J gene is TRBJ1-2, the V gene TRBV2, with 12 bases aligning to TRBD1. The CDR3 is 18 amino acids. Germline CDR1 SNHLY, CDR2 FYNNEI. V was clipped by 6 bases and J by 0 bases; unmatched bases: 11. CDR3 sequence reads: CASSETGTGGAANYGYTF. The DNA of the CDR3 is TGTGCCAGCAGCGAGACCGGGACAGGGGGCGCAGCTAACTATGGCTACACCTTC.

The chain recombines TRBV19 with TRBJ1-5, with 9 nucleotides matching TRBD1. The germline gives CDR1 LNHDA, CDR2 SQIVND (reference sequence). This CDR3 is 15 amino acids long. V trimming: 7 bases; J trimming: 4 bases; junction bases outside the gene matches: 8. CDR3 amino acids: CASIGGQGQNQPQHF. In DNA form, the CDR3 reads TGTGCCAGTATTGGGGGACAGGGCCAGAATCAGCCCCAGCATTTT.

The chain joins TRBV10-3 to TRBJ2-1; tentatively, D is TRBD1 (5 bases). Germline assignment: CDR1 ENHRY and CDR2 SYGVKD. The CDR3 is made up of 13 amino acids. The germline V and J ends were trimmed by 3 bases and 7 bases, with 10 bases remaining between them. The DNA for the CDR3 is TGTGCCATCAGTGAAGAACAGGAGAATGAGCAGTTCTTC. It is translated as CAISEEQENEQFF.